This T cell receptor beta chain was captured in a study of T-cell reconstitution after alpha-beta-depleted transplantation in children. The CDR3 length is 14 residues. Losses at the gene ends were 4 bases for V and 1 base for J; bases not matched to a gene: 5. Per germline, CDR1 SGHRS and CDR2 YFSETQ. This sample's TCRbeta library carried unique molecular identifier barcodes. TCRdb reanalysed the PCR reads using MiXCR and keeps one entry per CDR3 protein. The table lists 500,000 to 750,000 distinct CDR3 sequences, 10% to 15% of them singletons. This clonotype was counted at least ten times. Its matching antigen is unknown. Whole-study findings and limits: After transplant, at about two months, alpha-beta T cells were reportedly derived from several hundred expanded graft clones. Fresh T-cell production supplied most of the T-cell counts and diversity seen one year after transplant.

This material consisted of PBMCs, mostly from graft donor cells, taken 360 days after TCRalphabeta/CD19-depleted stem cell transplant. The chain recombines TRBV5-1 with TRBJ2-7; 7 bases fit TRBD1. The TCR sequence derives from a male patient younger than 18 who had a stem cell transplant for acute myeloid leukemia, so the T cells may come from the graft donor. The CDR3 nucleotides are TGCGCCAGCAGCAGGGACAGTCTATCCTACGAGCAGTACTTC. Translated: CASSRDSLSYEQYF.